The rows below give T cell receptor beta chains drawn from one sample of a study of blood T cell repertoires in COVID-19. TCRdb keeps only in-frame clones here, not all; method: immunoSEQ multiplex PCR. The table lists about 30,000 clones, roughly 87% of them singletons. The specimen sequenced was peripheral blood. The receptor set was obtained from a human donor in a cohort sampled during active COVID-19. The CDR3 runs from the conserved cysteine through the conserved F or W. The order of the fields is D gene, clone size, J gene, V gene, CDR3 DNA, CDR3 protein. D genes are given only for firm matches. Where a row states a size, it is once, few, many or the class of an expanded clone; other rows omit it.

d_call: TRBD1; clone_size: -; j_call: TRBJ2-3; v_call: TRBV14; cdr3_nt: TGTGCCAGCAGCCAATGGGGGACAGACAGTTCGAGGATTTATTTT; cdr3_aa: CASSQWGTDSSRIYF
d_call: TRBD1; clone_size: -; j_call: TRBJ1-5; v_call: TRBV6-4; cdr3_nt: TGTGCCAGCACCGGGACAGGATTGAGTAGCAATCAGCCCCAGCATTTT; cdr3_aa: CASTGTGLSSNQPQHF
d_call: -; clone_size: -; j_call: TRBJ1-6; v_call: TRBV5-4; cdr3_nt: TGTGCCAGCAGCTTGAGGCCTAGTGATTCACCCCTCCACTTT; cdr3_aa: CASSLRPSDSPLHF
d_call: -; clone_size: few; j_call: TRBJ1-6; v_call: TRBV2; cdr3_nt: TGTGCCAGCAGTGAAAGGAGCGGAGTGTATCCCCTCCACTTT; cdr3_aa: CASSERSGVYPLHF
d_call: -; clone_size: -; j_call: TRBJ2-1; v_call: TRBV9; cdr3_nt: TGTGCCAGCAGCGTAGGTGGCGGGATTAATGAGCAGTTCTTC; cdr3_aa: CASSVGGGINEQFF
d_call: TRBD2; clone_size: once; j_call: TRBJ2-5; v_call: TRBV14; cdr3_nt: TGTGCCAGCAGCCAAGTTGGTTGGGGGGGAGAGACCCAGTACTTC; cdr3_aa: CASSQVGWGGETQYF
d_call: TRBD2; clone_size: -; j_call: TRBJ2-5; v_call: TRBV4-3; cdr3_nt: TGCGCCAGCAGCCAAAACCCGGGGGGTCGGGAGACCCAGTACTTC; cdr3_aa: CASSQNPGGRETQYF
d_call: TRBD2; clone_size: -; j_call: TRBJ2-6; v_call: TRBV9; cdr3_nt: TGTGCCAGCAGCATGGGACTAGCGGACTCTGGGGCCAACGTCCTGACTTTC; cdr3_aa: CASSMGLADSGANVLTF
d_call: -; clone_size: once; j_call: TRBJ1-5; v_call: TRBV25-1; cdr3_nt: TGTGCCAGCAGCAAATCGCAAGAGACAACCACGGATCAGCCCCAGCATTTT; cdr3_aa: CASSKSQETTTDQPQHF
d_call: -; clone_size: -; j_call: TRBJ1-2; v_call: TRBV6-4; cdr3_nt: TGTGCCAGAGGGGGTAACAAGTATGGCTACACCTTC; cdr3_aa: CARGGNKYGYTF
d_call: -; clone_size: -; j_call: TRBJ1-1; v_call: TRBV4-1; cdr3_nt: TGCGCCAGCAGCCAAGATACAGCTATGAACACTGAAGCTTTCTTT; cdr3_aa: CASSQDTAMNTEAFF
d_call: TRBD1; clone_size: -; j_call: TRBJ2-1; v_call: TRBV11-2; cdr3_nt: TGTGCCAGCAGCTCAGGGGGCTTCTCCTACAATGAGCAGTTCTTC; cdr3_aa: CASSSGGFSYNEQFF
d_call: -; clone_size: -; j_call: TRBJ2-7; v_call: TRBV11-2; cdr3_nt: TGTGCCAGCATGGGACTGAACTACGAGCAGTACTTC; cdr3_aa: CASMGLNYEQYF
d_call: -; clone_size: -; j_call: TRBJ2-5; v_call: TRBV11-2; cdr3_nt: TGTGCCAGCAGCTCGGGGAAGGGAGAAGAGACCCAGTACTTC; cdr3_aa: CASSSGKGEETQYF